This note documents a single T cell receptor beta chain sequence. Its antigen is as yet unknown. TCRdb's table, derived via immunoSEQ multiplex PCR, lists solely in-frame clones and lacks some. The sample lists tens of thousands of clones; 90% to 95% were seen once. The data originate from a study of graft-versus-host responses after intestinal transplantation. Study as a whole: Following induction with anti-thymocyte globulin, all recipients were given tacrolimus and steroids for about three years.

The CDR3 has 14 amino acids. V trimming: 5 bases; J trimming: 1 base; junction bases outside the gene matches: 5. Looked up from germline, CDR1 is SGHKS and CDR2 is YYEKEE (reference sequence). Study outcomes and limitations: Maximum circulating GvH clone levels tracked with early post-transplant HvG decreases.

The sample here was PBMCs, taken roughly 120 days after intestinal transplantation. The chain joins TRBV5-5 to TRBJ2-7; 8 nucleotides align to TRBD1. This receptor was obtained from a human patient who received an intestinal transplant, so some T cells may come from the graft donor. CDR3 amino acids: CASSATGGSYEQYF. The CDR3 DNA reads TGTGCCAGCAGTGCTACAGGGGGATCCTACGAGCAGTACTTC. Based on the CDR3 plus reference TRBV5-5 and TRBJ2-7, the full variable domain is DAGVTQSPTHLIKTRGQQVTLRCSPISGHKSVSWYQQVLGQGPQFIFQYYEKEERGRGNFPDRFSARQFPNYSSELNVNALLLGDSALYLCASSATGGSYEQYFGPGTRLTVT.